This T cell receptor (beta chain) emerged from a study of blood T cell repertoires in COVID-19. About the study: Samples taken during acute and convalescent COVID-19 were collected in the United States, Italy and Spain. Sample material is recorded as cDNA or gDNA derived from T cells, B-cell-depleted T cells, or PBMCs.

This CDR3 contains 11 residues. Germline assignment: CDR1 SEHNR and CDR2 FQNEAQ (reference sequence). The V and J ends lost 3 bases and 10 bases respectively, with 6 bases between them. Followed over time, Seattle patients had been enrolled while infection was active. As originally analysed: Estimation of nucleated cell counts was performed using reference gene primer amplification. Here immunoSEQ multiplex PCR was the method, and the copy in TCRdb shows in-frame clones only, minus some. The V and J calls and clone size were taken over from that table, and D and trimming were inferred from the DNA. The sample lists roughly 290,000 clones, over 75% occurring once.

V is TRBV7-9 and J is TRBJ1-4; D is ambiguous. Sequencing was done on a sample of peripheral blood. The clonotype comes from a human donor with COVID-19, enrolled during active disease. The donor label of this sample is uncertain. CDR3 nucleotides: TGTGCCAGCAGCTTGGCGGGAAAACTGTTTTTT. Protein: CASSLAGKLFF.